This T cell receptor (beta chain) was captured by sequencing in a study of blood T cell repertoires in COVID-19. Looking at the study overall: T cells, B-cell-depleted T cells, or PBMCs supplied cDNA or gDNA.

This clone was seen a handful of times. Germline V lookup: CDR1 MNHEY, CDR2 SVGEGT. The CDR3 is made up of 15 amino acids. The V end lost 5 bases, the J end lost 1 base, and 14 bases lay between the germline ends. Original handling: Amplifying reference gene primers gave estimates of nucleated cell counts. Assay used: immunoSEQ multiplex PCR; TCRdb lists only in-frame clones, some missing. That table supplies the V and J calls and clone size; D and trimming were determined from the DNA. The data contain 300,000 to 400,000 clones, more than 75% of them singletons. Sample: peripheral blood. The V and J genes are TRBV6-2 or TRBV6-3 and TRBJ1-1; D unresolved. The sequence derives from a woman aged 45-60 years who had recovered from COVID-19. As DNA, the CDR3 is TGTGCCAGCAGTCGAATGAGGGTGGAGAACACTGAAGCTTTCTTT. Protein sequence: CASSRMRVENTEAFF.